Listed below are T cell receptor delta chains from one sample, sequenced in a study of gamma-delta T cells after stem cell transplantation. TCRdb reanalysed the RT-PCR reads with CATT. The sample has roughly 10,000 delta-chain clones, around two fifths seen once. Source material: gamma-delta T cells. Every receptor here comes from a human donor. It is not recorded whose cells these are; they may come from a transplant donor. Each CDR3 is given with its conserved first and last residue. The D gene is left open where the match is weak. Only part of the rows carry a size: once, few, many, or a class if the clone is expanded.

D gene	J gene	clone size	V gene	CDR3 DNA	CDR3 protein
.	TRDJ1	.	TRDV3	TGTGCCTCAAACGGGAGCCTGGGGCCCACATCAAAACTCATCTTT	CASNGSLGPTSKLIF
TRDD3	TRDJ3	.	TRDV2	TGTGCCTGTGACACCGTGGCTGGGGGTCATCGGAGCTCCTGGGACACCCGACAGATGTTTTTC	CACDTVAGGHRSSWDTRQMFF
TRDD3	TRDJ2	.	TRAV29/DV5	TGTGCAGCAAGCACCCTCCGATCCTACAGGGGGGATAGAGTCGGTTTGACAGCACAACTCTTCTTT	CAASTLRSYRGDRVGLTAQLFF
.	TRDJ3	.	TRDV3	TGTGCCTTTGGTACTCGATCCTGGGACACCCGACAGATGTTTTTC	CAFGTRSWDTRQMFF
.	TRDJ1	.	TRDV2	TGTGCCTGTGACAGCGGTAAACTGGCGGAGACCCCTTACACCGATAAACTCATCTTT	CACDSGKLAETPYTDKLIF
TRDD3	TRDJ1	few	TRDV1	TGTGCTCTTGGGGGGCCCAGTACTGGGGGACCGTACACCGATAAACTCATCTTT	CALGGPSTGGPYTDKLIF
.	TRDJ3	.	TRDV3	TGTGCCTTTCCCTCGTTCTGTGGGATGCACTCCTGGGACACCCGACAGATGTTTTTC	CAFPSFCGMHSWDTRQMFF
TRDD3	TRDJ1	.	TRDV3	TGTGCCTTCCCAACTATCCTAACGGGGTACTGGGGGTTCCCTAACACCGATAAACTCATCTTT	CAFPTILTGYWGFPNTDKLIF
TRDD3	TRDJ1	once	TRDV3	TGTGCCTTCCTAACCTTTAACCCCTTCAGAAAGCCTACTGGGGGATTCTACACCGATAAACTCATCTTT	CAFLTFNPFRKPTGGFYTDKLIF
.	TRDJ1	.	TRDV2	TGTGCCTGTGACCTCGGTAAACTGGAGGATACCCCTTACACCGATAAACTCATCTTT	CACDLGKLEDTPYTDKLIF
.	TRDJ2	.	TRDV1	TGTGCTCTTGGGCCCCCCTGGGTTGTGGGGATCGGGGGGACAGCACAACTCTTCTTT	CALGPPWVVGIGGTAQLFF
.	TRDJ1	few	TRDV3	TGTGCCCACCCGCGGGGGGGAGGTTACACCGATAAACTCATCTTT	CAHPRGGGYTDKLIF
.	TRDJ2	.	TRDV2	TGTGCCTGTGACACCGGCCCCTGGGACCCTTCTTTGACAGCACAACTCTTCTTT	CACDTGPWDPSLTAQLFF
TRDD3	TRDJ2	few	TRDV1	TGTGCTCTTGGGGAACTAGCTGTTTTTGTTCCGAGTACTGGGGGATCTGAGGGGGGTGCAGCACAACTCTTCTTT	CALGELAVFVPSTGGSEGGAAQLFF
TRDD3	TRDJ2	.	TRDV3	TGTGCCTTTCCTGAGGGGGATACCTTGACAGCACAACTCTTCTTT	CAFPEGDTLTAQLFF
.	TRDJ1	.	TRDV2	TGTGCCTGTGTCAATTTTTTCTTCCGATACGGGTGTAGAACCGATAAACTCATCTTT	CACVNFFFRYGCRTDKLIF